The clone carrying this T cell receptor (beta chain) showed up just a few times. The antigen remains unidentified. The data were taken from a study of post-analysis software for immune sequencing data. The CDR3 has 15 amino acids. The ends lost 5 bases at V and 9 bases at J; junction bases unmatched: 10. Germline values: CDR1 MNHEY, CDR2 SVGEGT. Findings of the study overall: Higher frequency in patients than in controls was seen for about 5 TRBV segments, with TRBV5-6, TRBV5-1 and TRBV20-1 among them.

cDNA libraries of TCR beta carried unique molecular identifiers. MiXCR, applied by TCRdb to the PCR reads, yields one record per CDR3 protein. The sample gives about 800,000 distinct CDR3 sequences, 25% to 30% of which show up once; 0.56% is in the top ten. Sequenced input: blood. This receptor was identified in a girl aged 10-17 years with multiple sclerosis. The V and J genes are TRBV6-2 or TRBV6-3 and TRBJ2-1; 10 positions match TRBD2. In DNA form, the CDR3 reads TGTGCCAGCAGTCGCGCTAGCGGGGGAGCCAGTGAGCAGTTCTTC. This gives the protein CASSRASGGASEQFF.